These 14 T cell receptor beta chains originate from one sample sequenced in a study of identical twins. TCRdb passed the 5' RACE reads through MiXCR, listing each CDR3 protein once. Counted here are 1.5 million or so distinct CDR3 sequences, more than 30% occurring once; the ten biggest clones make up 0.25% to 0.3%. The source material was cord blood. Every receptor here comes from a newborn girl in good health.

This clonotype has only a few counts. The V gene is TRBV20-1, the J gene TRBJ1-1, with D tentatively TRBD1 (5 bases). CDR3 length: 13 amino acids. V dropped 3 bases and J dropped 1 base, with 9 bases sitting between them. CDR1 and CDR2 (germline): DFQATT, SNEGSKA (reference sequence). CDR3 in amino acids: CSARTDRNTEAFF. The CDR3 bases are TGCAGTGCTAGGACCGACAGGAACACTGAAGCTTTCTTT.

This clonotype came up once. CDR3 in amino acids: CASSPIAGVVYNEQYF. CDR3 nucleotide sequence: TGTGCCAGCTCACCGATAGCGGGAGTAGTTTACAATGAGCAGTACTTC. This chain uses TRBV18 with TRBJ2-1, with TRBD2 matching over 9 bases. The end of the DNA is better explained by TRBJ2-7, so the J call may be wrong. This CDR3 has 16 residues. CDR1 is KGHSH and CDR2 is LQKENI in the germline V gene.

This clonotype has only a few counts. The gene calls are TRBV5-1 and TRBJ2-3; D unresolved. The V and J ends lost 7 bases and 3 bases respectively, with 21 bases between them. This CDR3 contains 16 residues. Germline assignment: CDR1 SGHRS and CDR2 YFSETQ. CDR3 protein: CASGFGQWVPTDTQYF. CDR3 nucleotide sequence: TGCGCCAGCGGTTTTGGGCAGTGGGTACCGACAGATACGCAGTATTTT.

The rearrangement uses TRBV4-1 and TRBJ2-7; no reliable D call. This CDR3 spans 16 amino acids. Germline CDR1 is MGHRA and CDR2 is YSYEKL. The V end lost 1 base, the J end lost 4 bases, and 17 bases lay between the germline ends. The CDR3 sequence: CASSQGMASLGYEQYF. The DNA for the CDR3 is TGCGCCAGCAGCCAAGGAATGGCGAGCCTCGGTTACGAGCAGTACTTC.

In its sample, this clonotype was seen a few times. J is TRBJ2-3 and V is TRBV20-1; D call uncertain. V lost 2 bases, J lost 2 bases, and 20 bases lay in between. The CDR3 contains 17 residues. Germline V gene lookup returns CDR1 DFQATT and CDR2 SNEGSKA (reference sequence). The CDR3 spells CSARPSTYRPYTDTQYF. DNA of the CDR3: TGCAGTGCTAGACCGTCCACGTACCGACCTTACACAGATACGCAGTATTTT.

The chain has TRBV15 and TRBJ2-1; the D gene is possibly TRBD1 (6 bases). V dropped 2 bases and J dropped 8 bases, with 13 bases sitting between them. The CDR3 length is 14 residues. Germline CDR1 is LNHNV and CDR2 is YYDKDF (reference sequence). CDR3 bases: TGTGCCACCAGCAGATTAGCAGGGGACGATGAGCAGTTCTTC. Protein sequence: CATSRLAGDDEQFF. Full variable domain (missing parts from reference TRBV15 and TRBJ2-1): DAMVIQNPRYQVTQFGKPVTLSCSQTLNHNVMYWYQQKSSQAPKLLFHYYDKDFNNEADTPDNFQSRRPNTSFCFLDIRSPGLGDTAMYLCATSRLAGDDEQFFGPGTRLTVL.

This chain joins TRBV20-1 and TRBJ2-1; TRBD2 aligns across 8 bases. CDR3 size: 15 residues. Germline CDR1 is DFQATT and CDR2 is SNEGSKA (reference sequence). V was pared by 2 bases and J by 1 base, with 4 bases of the junction left unmatched. The CDR3 nucleotides are TGCAGTGCTAGAAATAGCGGGACTTCCTACAATGAGCAGTTCTTC. Translated: CSARNSGTSYNEQFF.

V gene TRBV7-2 combines with J gene TRBJ2-4; 11 bases map to TRBD2. J gave up 6 bases and V 2 bases, and 6 bases lay outside the gene matches. The CDR3 runs to 16 residues. CDR1 and CDR2 from the germline V gene are SGHTA and FQGNSA. CDR3 amino acids: CASSLLAGGPVNIQYF. CDR3 nucleotide sequence: TGTGCCAGCAGCTTATTAGCGGGAGGGCCGGTAAACATTCAGTACTTC.

This clonotype came up a few times. The V and J genes are TRBV12-3 or TRBV12-4 and TRBJ2-1; 10 bases line up with TRBD2. The CDR3 covers 17 residues. V dropped 2 bases and J dropped 3; count of bases not matched to a gene: 7. CDR3 region: CASSLRVWTSGYNEQFF. DNA of the CDR3: TGTGCCAGCAGTTTAAGGGTCTGGACTAGCGGCTACAATGAGCAGTTCTTC.

The rearrangement uses TRBV5-1 and TRBJ2-7; TRBD1 matches at 9 bases. After removal of 0 bases from V and 6 bases from J, the junction contained 7 bases not matched to a gene. CDR1 and CDR2 from the germline V gene are SGHRS and YFSETQ. The CDR3 has 15 residues. CDR3 in DNA: TGCGCCAGCAGCTTGGTGGTGTCACAGGGGGCCGAGCAGTACTTC. It yields the protein CASSLVVSQGAEQYF.

The chain uses TRBV20-1 and TRBJ1-3; D not resolved. This CDR3 spans 13 amino acids. V was shortened by 3 bases and J by 4 bases, with 10 bases between the two germline ends. Germline V gives CDR1 DFQATT, CDR2 SNEGSKA (reference sequence). The CDR3 DNA follows: TGCAGTGCTAGGCGGCCAGGAGGAAACACCATATATTTT. It specifies CSARRPGGNTIYF.

The V call is TRBV6-1, the J call TRBJ2-1; D not certain. V was trimmed by 2 bases and J by 4 bases, leaving 6 bases between them. Germline-derived CDR1 and CDR2 are MNHNS and SASEGT. The CDR3 consists of 13 residues. CDR3 in amino acids: CASSENGYNEQFF. The CDR3 region has the DNA TGTGCCAGCAGTGAAAACGGGTACAATGAGCAGTTCTTC.

The J gene is TRBJ2-4, the V gene TRBV11-2, with D perhaps matching TRBD1 (7 bases). The J call may be mistaken, given a closer DNA end match to TRBJ2-5. The germline gives CDR1 SGHAT, CDR2 FQNNGV. The CDR3 covers 15 residues. The CDR3 here is CASSSYRSGGETQYF. As DNA, the CDR3 is TGTGCCAGCAGCTCCTATAGGTCAGGGGGGGAGACCCAGTACTTC.

The chain couples TRBV29-1 to TRBJ1-4; no reliable D call. The CDR3 consists of 13 residues. Trimming cost V 1 base and J 3 bases, with 6 bases left between them. The germline CDR1 and CDR2 sequences are SQVTM and ANQGSEA. The CDR3 spells CSVEVRSNEKLFF. Here the CDR3 DNA reads TGCAGCGTTGAAGTGCGGTCTAATGAAAAACTGTTTTTT.